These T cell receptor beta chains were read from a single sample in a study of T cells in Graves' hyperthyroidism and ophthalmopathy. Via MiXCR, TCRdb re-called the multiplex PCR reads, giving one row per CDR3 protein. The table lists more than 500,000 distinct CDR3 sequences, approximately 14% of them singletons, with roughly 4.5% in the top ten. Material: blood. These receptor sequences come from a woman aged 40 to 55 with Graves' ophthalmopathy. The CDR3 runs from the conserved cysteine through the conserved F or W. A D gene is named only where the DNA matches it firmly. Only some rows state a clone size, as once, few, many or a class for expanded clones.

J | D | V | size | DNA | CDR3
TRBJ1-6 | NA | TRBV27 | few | TGTGCCAGCAGTTCGGCTCATTCACCCCTCCACTTT | CASSSAHSPLHF
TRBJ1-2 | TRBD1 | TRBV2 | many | TGTGCCGGGACGACAGGGGACTATGGCTACACCTTC | CAGTTGDYGYTF
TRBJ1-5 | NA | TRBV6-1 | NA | TGTGCCAGCACGAGAGATGCGGGGCGCCCGGATCAGCCCCAGCATTTT | CASTRDAGRPDQPQHF
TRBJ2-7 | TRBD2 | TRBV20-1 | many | TGCAGTAGTAAACGACTAGCGGGAGAAAGGTCCTACGAGCAGTACTTC | CSSKRLAGERSYEQYF
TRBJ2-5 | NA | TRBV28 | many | TGTGCCGGCACTAAATTAGAGGGGAACCAAGAGACCCAGTACTTC | CAGTKLEGNQETQYF
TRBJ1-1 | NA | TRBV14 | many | TGTGCCAGCAGCCACGGGGGTCAAGCTTTCTTT | CASSHGGQAFF
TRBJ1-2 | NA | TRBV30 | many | TGTGCCTGGAATAATCCCGGGACAACTAACTATGGCTACACCTTC | CAWNNPGTTNYGYTF
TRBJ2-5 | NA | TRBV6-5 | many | TGTGCCAGCAGTTACGCTGTTCAAGAGACCCAGTACTTC | CASSYAVQETQYF
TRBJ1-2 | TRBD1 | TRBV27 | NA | TGTGCCAGCACCCCGCCGGGACAGGGAGCCGGCTACACCTTC | CASTPPGQGAGYTF
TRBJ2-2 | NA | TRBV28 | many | TGTGCCAGCTCGGGTTCGATGACCGGGGAGCTGTTTTTT | CASSGSMTGELFF
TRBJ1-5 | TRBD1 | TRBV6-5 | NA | TGTGCCAGCAGTTCTGCACTCGGGACAGGGTTTAATCAGCCCCAGCATTTT | CASSSALGTGFNQPQHF
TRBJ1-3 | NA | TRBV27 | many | TGTGCCAGCAGCAGCCCCCGGAACAGGGTTGGAAACACCATATATTTT | CASSSPRNRVGNTIYF
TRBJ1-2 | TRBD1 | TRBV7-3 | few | TGTGCCAGCAGCTTAACGAGGGACAGTATCTACACCTTC | CASSLTRDSIYTF
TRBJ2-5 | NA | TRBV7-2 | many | TGTGCCAGCAGCTGGGGAGGACAGCTGGGGACCCAGTACTTC | CASSWGGQLGTQYF
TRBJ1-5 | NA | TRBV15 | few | TGTGCCACCAGCAGAGATCGGGGCGGCCCCTATCAGCCCCAGCATTTT | CATSRDRGGPYQPQHF
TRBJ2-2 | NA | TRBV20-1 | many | TGCAGTGCTCCCTCTGTCTTCGGAGAGGTCACCGGGGAGCTGTTTTTT | CSAPSVFGEVTGELFF
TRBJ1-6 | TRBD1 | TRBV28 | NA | TGTGCCAGCAGCGGAGGACAGGGATTCTCCTCACCCCTCCACTTT | CASSGGQGFSSPLHF
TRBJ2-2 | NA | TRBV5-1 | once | TGCGCCAGCAGCCAACAGGGCTATTCCGGGGAGCTGTTTTTT | CASSQQGYSGELFF
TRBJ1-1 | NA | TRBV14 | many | TGTGCCAGCAGCCAGGCAGGGTGGACTGAAGCTTTCTTT | CASSQAGWTEAFF
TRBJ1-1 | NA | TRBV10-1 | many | TGCGCCAGCAGTGAGTCGAAAGCCAGATCGAACACTGAAGCTTTCTTT | CASSESKARSNTEAFF
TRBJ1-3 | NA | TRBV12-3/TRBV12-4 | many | TGTGCCAGCACCAATCCGTGGGCCGCGCCTGGAAACACCATATATTTT | CASTNPWAAPGNTIYF
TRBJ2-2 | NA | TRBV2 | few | TGTGCCAGCAGACCCATGGGTTCGGTCACCGGGGAGCTGTTTTTT | CASRPMGSVTGELFF
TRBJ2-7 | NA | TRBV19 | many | TGTGCCAGTAGTACCCCGGGCAGCTCCTACGAGCAGTACTTC | CASSTPGSSYEQYF
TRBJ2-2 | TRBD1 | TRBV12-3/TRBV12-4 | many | TGTGCCAGCAGTCCGACAGGGAGGGAGCTGTTTTTT | CASSPTGRELFF
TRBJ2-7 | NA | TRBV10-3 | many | TGTGCCATCAGTGACTACTACGAGCAGTACTTC | CAISDYYEQYF
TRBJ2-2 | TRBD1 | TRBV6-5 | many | TGTGCCAGTCAGTCCGGGACAGCGAACACCGGGGAGCTGTTTTTT | CASQSGTANTGELFF
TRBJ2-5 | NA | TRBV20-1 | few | TGCAGTGCTAGAATCCAATTCGGCGCCTCGGCAGAGACCCAGTACTTC | CSARIQFGASAETQYF
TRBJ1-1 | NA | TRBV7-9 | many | TGTGCCAGCAGCTTAGTGGGGGGAAGAGCTTTCTTT | CASSLVGGRAFF
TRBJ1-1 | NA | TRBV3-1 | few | TGTGCCAGCAGCCTAAACCAGGGTTTCACTGAAGCTTTCTTT | CASSLNQGFTEAFF
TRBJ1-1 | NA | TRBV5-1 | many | TGCGCCAGCAGCCAGGAAGGGGTGAACACTGAAGCTTTCTTT | CASSQEGVNTEAFF
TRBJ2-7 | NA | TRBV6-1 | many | TGTGCCAGCAGTGAACGGGACCGCCCCTACGAGCAGTACTTC | CASSERDRPYEQYF
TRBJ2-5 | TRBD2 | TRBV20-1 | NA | TGCAGCGTTGTACTGGCGGGAGAAAGAGAGACCCAGTACTTC | CSVVLAGERETQYF
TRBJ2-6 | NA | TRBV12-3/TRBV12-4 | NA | TGTGCCAGCAGTTTCTGGGGGGATGGGGCCAACGTCCTGACTTTC | CASSFWGDGANVLTF
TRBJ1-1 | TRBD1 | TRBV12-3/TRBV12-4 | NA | TGTGCCAGCAGCCGACCGGACAGGGGGGGGAAAACTGAAGCTTCCTTT | CASSRPDRGGKTEASF
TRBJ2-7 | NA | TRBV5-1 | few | TGCGCCAGCAGCCTGAAAGGGGGTTACGAGCAGTACTTC | CASSLKGGYEQYF
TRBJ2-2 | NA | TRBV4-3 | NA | TGCGCCAGCAGCCAGCAAGTTCCGGGGGAGCTGTTTTTT | CASSQQVPGELFF
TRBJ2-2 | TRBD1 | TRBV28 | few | TGTGCCAGCAGTTTGACTGGGACAGGGCCCGGGGAGCTGTTTTTT | CASSLTGTGPGELFF
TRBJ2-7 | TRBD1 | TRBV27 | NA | TGTGCCAGCAGTTCTCTCGGGACAGGGGACACCTACGAGCAGTACTTC | CASSSLGTGDTYEQYF
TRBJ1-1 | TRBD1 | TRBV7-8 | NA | TGTGCCAGCGGCTCACAGGGGGCGATGAACACTGAAGCTTTCTTT | CASGSQGAMNTEAFF
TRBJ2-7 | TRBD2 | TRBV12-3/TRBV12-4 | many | TGTGCCAGCAGTTTTCGGGAGGACGAGCAGTACTTC | CASSFREDEQYF
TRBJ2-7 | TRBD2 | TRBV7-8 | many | TGTGCCAGCAGCCTTAGCGGGTCGGGCTACGAGCAGTACTTC | CASSLSGSGYEQYF
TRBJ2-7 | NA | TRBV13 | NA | TGTGCCAGCAGCTCCCTGAGGACCTACGAGCAGTACTTC | CASSSLRTYEQYF
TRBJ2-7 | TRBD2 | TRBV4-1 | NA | TGCGCCAGCAGCCGAGAATTGACTAGCGGGAAATACGAGCAGTACTTC | CASSRELTSGKYEQYF
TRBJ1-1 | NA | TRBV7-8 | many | TGTGCCAGCAGCGGCCGGGACACCCGTGTATTGTCCACTGAAGCTTTCTTT | CASSGRDTRVLSTEAFF
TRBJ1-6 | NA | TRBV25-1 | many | TGTGCCAGCAGTGAATGGCAGGGACCAAATTCACCCCTCCACTTT | CASSEWQGPNSPLHF
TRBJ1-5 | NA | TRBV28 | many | TGTGCCAGCCGAAGACAAGACAAGATTCAGCCCCAGCATTTT | CASRRQDKIQPQHF
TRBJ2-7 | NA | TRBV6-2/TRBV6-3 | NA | TGTGCCAGCAGTTACTCTTTGGTATACGAGCAGTACTTC | CASSYSLVYEQYF
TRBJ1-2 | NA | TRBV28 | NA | TGTGCCAGCTCAACACGGGACCGCCCTTATGGCTACACCTTC | CASSTRDRPYGYTF
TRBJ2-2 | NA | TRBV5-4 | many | TGTGCCAGCAGCTTGGCGGGCGTGGTAGCGGCGAACACCGGGGAGCTGTTTTTT | CASSLAGVVAANTGELFF
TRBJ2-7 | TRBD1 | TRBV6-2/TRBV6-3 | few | TGTGCCAGCAGTTACTCGAGCAATAGGGCGACAGGGTCGGACGAGCAGTACTTC | CASSYSSNRATGSDEQYF
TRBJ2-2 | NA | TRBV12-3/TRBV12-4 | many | TGTGCCAGCAGCCTAATCAGGGCCGGGGAGCTGTTTTTT | CASSLIRAGELFF